The 19 T cell receptor beta chains reported below all come from one sample, sequenced in a study of cytomegalovirus exposure and HLA in healthy donors. Primers for the PCR totalled 60 Vbeta and 13 Jbeta. Repertoires were generated with immunoSEQ multiplex PCR, while TCRdb's copy carries only in-frame clones and drops some. The sample lists some 120,000 clones, 79% occurring once. Material: PBMCs. All receptors come from a man younger than 35 in good health and CMV-seronegative.

This clone was recorded a few times. V and J are TRBV15 and TRBJ2-2; TRBD2 is a possible D gene (6 bases). The V gene's germline CDR1 is LNHNV and CDR2 YYDKDF (reference sequence). Trimming took 5 bases from V and 3 from J, leaving 13 bases between them. The CDR3 sequence is 15 residues long. The CDR3 DNA reads TGTGCCACCAGCGATCTGACTAGATACACCGGGGAGCTGTTTTTT. Translating gives CATSDLTRYTGELFF.

This rearrangement joins TRBV28 to TRBJ1-6; 9 nucleotides align to TRBD1. The CDR3 loop spans 13 amino acids. Trimming removed 10 bases from V and 8 bases from J; junction bases left unmatched: 6. Germline CDR1 MDHEN, CDR2 SYDVKM. The CDR3 DNA reads TGTGCCACCTATGGGACAGGGTATTCACCCCTCCACTTT. As protein: CATYGTGYSPLHF.

This chain uses TRBV2 with TRBJ2-7; 7 bases map to TRBD1. Germline CDR1 and CDR2: SNHLY and FYNNEI. Unmatched junction bases numbered 10, after V lost 5 bases and J lost 3 bases. The CDR3 is made up of 15 amino acids. The CDR3 DNA reads TGTGCCAGCAGTCTTGACAGGGCCGCCTTCTACGAGCAGTACGTC. Its translation is CASSLDRAAFYEQYV.

The chain couples TRBV29-1 to TRBJ1-2; no firm D call. With 3 bases removed from V and 6 bases from J, the gap between germline ends came to 11 bases. The CDR3 is 12 residues long. Per germline, CDR1 SQVTM and CDR2 ANQGSEA. CDR3 DNA: TGCAGCGTTGAGGGAGACCTCGATGGCTACACCTTC. Translating it yields CSVEGDLDGYTF.

CDR3 amino acids: CASSLDLGAYNEQFF. CDR3 DNA: TGTGCCAGCAGCTTGGATCTAGGGGCCTACAATGAGCAGTTCTTC. The rearrangement joins TRBV5-8 to TRBJ2-1; possibly TRBD1 for D (5 bases). The ends were cut back, 0 bases at V and 2 bases at J, with 9 bases in the middle. Per the germline V gene, CDR1 is SGHTS and CDR2 is YDEGEE. This CDR3 is 15 amino acids long.

This clone was detected many times. Other DNA sequences within the sample encode an identical CDR3. V is TRBV28 and J is TRBJ2-7; D may be TRBD1 (5 bases). Germline V gene data show CDR1 as MDHEN and CDR2 as SYDVKM. Trimming took 3 bases from V and 7 from J, leaving 10 bases between them. The length of the CDR3 is 12 residues. CDR3 DNA sequence: TGTGCCAGCAGTTTCAGGGTCGGGGAGCAGTACTTC. It specifies CASSFRVGEQYF.

V and J are TRBV5-1 and TRBJ1-6; TRBD1 might be the D (6 bases). Germline values: CDR1 SGHRS, CDR2 YFSETQ. This CDR3 spans 17 amino acids. Deletions cut 4 bases from V and 0 bases from J, with 14 bases between. The CDR3: CASSQGQGSSYNSPLHF. The CDR3 bases are TGCGCCAGCAGCCAGGGGCAGGGAAGCTCCTATAATTCACCCCTCCACTTT. Full variable domain (rest looked up from reference TRBV5-1 and TRBJ1-6): KAGVTQTPRYLIKTRGQQVTLSCSPISGHRSVSWYQQTPGQGLQFLFEYFSETQRNKGNFPGRFSGRQFSNSRSEMNVSTLELGDSALYLCASSQGQGSSYNSPLHFGNGTRLTVT.

The V and J genes are TRBV6-5 and TRBJ1-3, with 9 nucleotides matching TRBD1. This CDR3 has 15 residues. From germline, CDR1 is MNHEY and CDR2 SVGAGI. The ends lost 0 bases at V and 10 bases at J; junction bases unmatched: 7. This CDR3 reads CASSYSRTGGGTIYF. As DNA, the CDR3 is TGTGCCAGCAGTTACTCGAGAACAGGGGGCGGGACCATATATTTT.

The chain links TRBV7-8 to TRBJ2-3; TRBD2 matches at 14 bases. Germline V CDR1 and CDR2: SGHVS, FQNEAQ. V was pared by 5 bases and J by 4 bases, with 8 bases of the junction left unmatched. This CDR3 has 17 residues. For the CDR3, the DNA is TGTGCCAGCAGCCCCGGGACTAGCGGGAGAAGGGCAGATACGCAGTATTTT. It is translated as CASSPGTSGRRADTQYF.

The chain recombines TRBV6-5 with TRBJ1-2, with a possible D match to TRBD1 (5 bases). Trimming took off 2 bases at V and 8 bases at J, with 12 bases between the two ends. The CDR3 has 13 residues. The V gene's germline CDR1 is MNHEY and CDR2 SVGAGI. CDR3 sequence: CASSYGGTDGYTF. The CDR3 DNA follows: TGTGCCAGCAGTTACGGGGGGACGGACGGCTACACCTTC.

This chain connects TRBV9 to TRBJ1-5, with D perhaps matching TRBD1 (5 bases). Germline CDR1 is SGDLS and CDR2 is YYNGEE. The CDR3 is 14 residues long. Deletions cut 3 bases from V and 5 bases from J, with 12 bases between. The CDR3 DNA reads TGTGCCAGCAGCGGAGGACAATACGATCAGCCCCAGCATTTT. As protein: CASSGGQYDQPQHF.

This clone was detected only a few times. V gene TRBV11-2 combines with J gene TRBJ2-7, with TRBD2 matching 8 bases. This CDR3 region has 16 residues. Trimming took 5 bases from V and 4 from J; bases not matched to a gene: 13. Germline loops: CDR1 SGHAT, CDR2 FQNNGV. DNA for the CDR3: TGTGCCAGCAGCCCCCCCGGGGGGGCAGGAAAGTACGAGCAGTACTTC. Its protein is CASSPPGGAGKYEQYF.

The chain uses TRBV6-1 and TRBJ1-5, with D perhaps matching TRBD1 (6 bases). The CDR3 contains 15 residues. V dropped 6 bases and J dropped 7 bases, with 19 bases sitting between them. The germline V gene has CDR1 MNHNS and CDR2 SASEGT. CDR3 bases: TGTGCCAGCAGCTCTGGGACATCGTCTAGACAGCCCCAGCATTTT. Its protein product is CASSSGTSSRQPQHF.

The chain carries TRBV18 and TRBJ2-5; D possibly corresponds to TRBD1 (6 bases). In germline, CDR1 is KGHSH, CDR2 LQKENI. The CDR3 has 14 residues. The V gene lost 3 bases and the J gene lost 4 bases, with 12 bases spanning the gap. The CDR3 DNA follows: TGTGCCAGCTCACCCAGCCGACAGGTAGAGACCCAGTACTTC. Translating gives CASSPSRQVETQYF.

This sequence joins TRBV7-2 and TRBJ1-1; 7 bases fit TRBD1. After removal of 3 bases from V and 3 bases from J, the junction contained 4 bases not matched to a gene. From germline, CDR1 is SGHTA and CDR2 FQGNSA. CDR3 size: 14 residues. The CDR3 protein is CASSFYRGDTEAFF. CDR3 nucleotide sequence: TGTGCCAGCAGCTTTTACAGGGGTGACACTGAAGCTTTCTTT.

The V call is TRBV6-5, the J call TRBJ2-7; a possible D gene is TRBD1 (5 bases). The CDR3 extends over 14 amino acids. Germline V gene data show CDR1 as MNHEY and CDR2 as SVGAGI. Trimming pared 2 bases from V and 3 bases from J, leaving 11 bases between. The DNA of the CDR3 is TGTGCCAGCAGTTACCAGGGCACCATCTACGAGCAGTACTTC. Residues: CASSYQGTIYEQYF.

This sequence joins TRBV19 and TRBJ1-2; 8 nucleotides match TRBD1. Germline V gene data show CDR1 as LNHDA and CDR2 as SQIVND (reference sequence). There are 17 residues in the CDR3. V gave up 0 bases and J gave up 2 bases; unmatched junction bases: 8. CDR3 DNA sequence: TGTGCCAGTAGTATAGAGGGCAGGGGGCCCTCCAACTATGGCTACACCTTC. Encoded protein: CASSIEGRGPSNYGYTF.

This chain uses TRBV27 with TRBJ2-4; D gene ambiguous. Looked up from germline, CDR1 is MNHEY and CDR2 is SMNVEV (reference sequence). V was pared by 6 bases and J by 5 bases, with 8 bases between. The CDR3 covers 12 residues. CDR3 DNA sequence: TGTGCCAGCAGCACGGGTGAAAACATTCAGTACTTC. It encodes CASSTGENIQYF.

In its sample, this clone was seen a few times. This chain joins TRBV14 and TRBJ1-4; perhaps TRBD1 as D (5 bases). CDR1 SGHDN and CDR2 FVKESK come from the germline V gene. The CDR3 is made up of 15 amino acids. V gave up 2 bases and J gave up 4 bases, with 11 bases separating them. The CDR3 protein is CASSQQTARNEKLFF. The CDR3 DNA sequence: TGTGCCAGCAGCCAACAGACAGCGCGTAATGAAAAACTGTTTTTT. The full variable domain, in which reference TRBV14 and TRBJ1-4 provide the parts outside the CDR3, is EAGVTQFPSHSVIEKGQTVTLRCDPISGHDNLYWYRRVMGKEIKFLLHFVKESKQDESGMPNNRFLAERTGGTYSTLKVQPAELEDSGVYFCASSQQTARNEKLFFGSGTQLSVL.